This record concerns one T cell receptor beta chain sequence. What it binds is unknown. The data were obtained in a study of T cells after posttransplantation cyclophosphamide. Cells defined as naive were viable CD3+CD4+ or CD3+CD8+ and CCR7+CD45RA+CD45RO-CD95-CD27+CD28+. Study-wide findings and caveats: After PTCy, TRB diversity resembled that of CNI/methotrexate controls.

Trimming stripped 4 bases from V and 6 bases from J, with 15 bases between. CDR3 length equals 14 residues. CDR1 SEHNR and CDR2 FQNEAQ come from the germline V gene (reference sequence). Data came from immunoSEQ multiplex PCR; TCRdb stores just in-frame clones and leaves some out. The table lists 20,000 to 25,000 clones, 97% of them singletons. The rearrangement links TRBV7-9 to TRBJ1-1; the D gene is possibly TRBD1 (5 bases). Sequenced sample: naive CD4+ T cells sorted from PBMCs. The TCR originated in a man aged 45 to 65 in good health, CMV-negative, and a related stem cell transplant donor. CDR3 nucleotide sequence: TGTGCCAGCAGCTCTCCGCCAGGGAATCCTGAAGCTTTCTTT. Translating gives CASSSPPGNPEAFF.